Below are 21 T cell receptor beta chains sequenced from a single sample in a study of multiple sclerosis patients with progressive multifocal leukoencephalopathy. Stated time point: before natalizumab initiation. The data were produced by immunoSEQ multiplex PCR, yet TCRdb's version contains in-frame clones alone and is incomplete. There are about 30,000 clones in the sample; about 91% occur only once, and about 2% lies in the top ten. Material: PBMCs. Receptors were obtained from a man aged 30 to 39 with multiple sclerosis.

This clone showed up just once. The chain is built from TRBV18 and TRBJ1-1; 7 bases are shared with TRBD1. The length of the CDR3 is 13 residues. The germline V gene has CDR1 KGHSH and CDR2 LQKENI. V dropped 3 bases and J dropped 6; count of bases not matched to a gene: 4. CDR3 amino acids: CASSPFGTAEAFF. The CDR3 DNA reads TGTGCCAGCTCACCTTTCGGGACAGCTGAAGCTTTCTTT. The entire variable domain, with the rest obtained from reference TRBV18 and TRBJ1-1, is as follows: NAGVMQNPRHLVRRRGQEARLRCSPMKGHSHVYWYRQLPEEGLKFMVYLQKENIIDESGMPKERFSAEFPKEGPSILRIQQVVRGDSAAYFCASSPFGTAEAFFGQGTRLTVV.

The chain links TRBV7-9 to TRBJ2-5, with 9 bases lining up with TRBD2. The DNA matches TRBJ2-7 better at its end, which makes the J call doubtful. The V gene's germline CDR1 is SEHNR and CDR2 FQNEAQ (reference sequence). CDR3 size: 17 residues. The CDR3 region is CASSALRASGNSYEQYF. DNA of the CDR3: TGTGCCAGCAGCGCACTAAGGGCTAGCGGGAACTCCTACGAGCAGTACTTC.

This clone appeared once. The rearrangement joins TRBV21-1 to TRBJ2-7. TRBV21-1 corresponds to a pseudogene. The CDR3 runs to 18 residues. DNA of the CDR3: TGTGCCAGCAGCAAAGTCGGAAACCGGGCCGCTCCCCGCGACGAGCAGTACTTC. This gives the protein CASSKVGNRAAPRDEQYF.

The CDR3 reads CASSLGTSGNYEQYV. Written as DNA, the CDR3 is TGCGCCAGCAGCTTGGGGACTAGCGGGAACTACGAGCAGTACGTC. This chain joins TRBV5-1 and TRBJ2-7, with 12 nucleotides matching TRBD2. V trimming: 0 bases; J trimming: 3 bases; junction bases outside the gene matches: 1. This CDR3 spans 15 amino acids. Germline-derived CDR1 and CDR2 are SGHRS and YFSETQ.

A single count supports this clone. CDR3 amino acids: CASSQEVAASGSGAYTQYF. CDR3 DNA: TGCGCCAGCAGCCAAGAAGTCGCGGCTAGCGGGAGTGGGGCCTATACGCAGTATTTT. This sequence joins TRBV4-3 and TRBJ2-3; TRBD2 matches 10 bases. Germline V lookup: CDR1 LGHNA, CDR2 YSLEER. The CDR3 consists of 19 residues. Trimming cost V 0 bases and J 7 bases; bases outside gene matches: 16.

This clone was recorded only once. Sequence at one end of the junction differs from germline and may be a read error. Different DNA sequences within this sample yield the same CDR3. CDR3 sequence reads: CASSTGGSNEQYF. CDR3 DNA: TGCGCCAGCAGCACGGGGGGCTCCAACGAGCAGTACTTC. The gene calls are TRBV7-2 and TRBJ2-7; possible D gene TRBD2, 7 bases. The germline gives CDR1 SGHTA, CDR2 FQGNSA. The CDR3 contains 13 residues.

The table lists this clone with a count of one. V and J are TRBV11-2 and TRBJ1-1; possibly TRBD1 for D (5 bases). Trimming took off 3 bases at V and 1 base at J, with 9 bases between the two ends. The CDR3 is made up of 14 amino acids. Germline V gives CDR1 SGHAT, CDR2 FQNNGV. Written as DNA, the CDR3 is TGTGCCAGCAGCTTTCCGGACACGAACACTGAAGCTTTCTTT. Encoded protein: CASSFPDTNTEAFF.

The rearrangement links TRBV7-6 to TRBJ2-3; D ambiguous. The CDR3 covers 14 residues. Trimming pared 0 bases from V and 2 bases from J, leaving 6 bases between. Germline V gene sequence: CDR1 SGHVS, CDR2 FNYEAQ. DNA of the CDR3: TGTGCCAGCAGCTTAGCGGTTTCCACAGATACGCAGTATTTT. Protein sequence: CASSLAVSTDTQYF. Supplemented by reference TRBV7-6 and TRBJ2-3, the full variable domain reads GAGVSQSPRYKVTKRGQDVALRCDPISGHVSLYWYRQALGQGPEFLTYFNYEAQQDKSGLPNDRFSAERPEGSISTLTIQRTEQRDSAMYRCASSLAVSTDTQYFGPGTRLTVL.

With respect to this clone: The junction departs from germline at one end; a sequencing error may be responsible. The CDR3 region is CVSSHSGLADNEQFF. CDR3 nucleotide sequence: TGCGTCAGCAGCCACTCGGGACTAGCGGACAATGAGCAGTTCTTC. The chain combines TRBV4-3 with TRBJ2-1, with 11 bases matching TRBD2. Germline loops: CDR1 LGHNA, CDR2 YSLEER. This CDR3 contains 15 residues.

As regards this clone: The junction shows a germline mismatch at one end, possibly a read error. The chain is built from TRBV4-3 and TRBJ2-7; either TRBD1 or TRBD2 may supply D (5 bases each). CDR3 size: 15 residues. Germline-derived CDR1 and CDR2 are LGHNA and YSLEER. DNA of the CDR3: TGCGCCGGCAGCCAAGAAGAGGGGCCACCCTACGAGCAGTACTTC. Protein: CAGSQEEGPPYEQYF.

V usage is TRBV11-2 and J usage is TRBJ2-5; 11 bases align to TRBD2. The CDR3 sequence is 15 residues long. Germline assignment: CDR1 SGHAT and CDR2 FQNNGV. The V gene end was trimmed by 4 bases and the J gene end by 5 bases; junction bases not matched to a gene: 6. DNA of the CDR3: TGTGCCAGCAGCTCGACTCTAGCGGGAGGCGAGACCCAGTACTTC. Protein: CASSSTLAGGETQYF.

V is TRBV15 and J is TRBJ2-5; 7 nucleotides line up with TRBD2. V lost 1 base, J lost 4 bases, and 12 bases stayed unmatched. The germline V gene encodes CDR1 LNHNV and CDR2 YYDKDF (reference sequence). CDR3 length: 17 residues. CDR3 in amino acids: CATSRVPRSRGGETQYF. The CDR3 region has the DNA TGTGCCACCAGCAGAGTCCCGAGGAGTCGCGGGGGAGAGACCCAGTACTTC.

In the case of this clone: At one of its ends the junction is not consistent with the germline gene, which may arise from a read error. The sample carries other DNA sequences with the same CDR3. V gene TRBV4-1 combines with J gene TRBJ1-1; possibly TRBD1 for D (5 bases). In germline, CDR1 is MGHRA, CDR2 YSYEKL. CDR3 length: 16 residues. CDR3 coding DNA: TGCGCCAGCAGTCAAGGCACTTGGGGGGGTGGCACTGAAGCTTTCTTT. Its protein product is CASSQGTWGGGTEAFF.

This clone was observed a handful of times. The chain couples TRBV6-5 to TRBJ1-2; a weak D match, TRBD1 (5 bases). The V gene lost 4 bases and the J gene lost 7 bases, with 10 bases spanning the gap. This CDR3 has 12 amino acids. The germline V gene has CDR1 MNHEY and CDR2 SVGAGI. CDR3 amino acids: CASSLSGSGYTF. CDR3 DNA: TGTGCCAGCAGTTTATCAGGGTCTGGCTACACCTTC.

The chain recombines TRBV5-1 with TRBJ1-6; D remains ambiguous. With 0 bases removed from V and 0 bases from J, the gap between germline ends came to 16 bases. CDR3 size: 19 residues. The germline gives CDR1 SGHRS, CDR2 YFSETQ. Here the CDR3 reads CASSLVVSIDGSYNSPLHF. CDR3 coding DNA: TGCGCCAGCAGCTTGGTGGTTAGTATCGACGGCTCCTATAATTCACCCCTCCACTTT.

The gene calls are TRBV20-1 and TRBJ2-5; D gene ambiguous. The V end lost 3 bases, the J end lost 5 bases, and 7 bases lay between the germline ends. Germline lookup yields CDR1 DFQATT and CDR2 SNEGSKA (reference sequence). This CDR3 has 11 residues. In DNA form, the CDR3 reads TGCAGTGCTAGCCAGTGGGAGACCCAGTACTTC. It encodes CSASQWETQYF.

The rearrangement links TRBV9 to TRBJ2-1, with 14 bases lining up with TRBD2. CDR3 length equals 20 residues. Germline CDR1 is SGDLS and CDR2 is YYNGEE. Trimming took 0 bases from V and 2 from J; bases not matched to a gene: 10. CDR3 coding DNA: TGTGCCAGCAGCGTAGAGTTGGGACTAGCGGGAGATAGCCCCTACAATGAGCAGTTCTTC. Translation gives CASSVELGLAGDSPYNEQFF.

CDR3 sequence (DNA): TGCGCCAGCAGCCAAGACCGGGACGGATACAATGAGCAGTTCTTC. It yields the protein CASSQDRDGYNEQFF. The chain combines TRBV4-3 with TRBJ2-1; D is possibly TRBD1 or TRBD2 (5 bases each). With 0 bases removed from V and 4 bases from J, the gap between germline ends came to 10 bases. The CDR3 has 15 residues. CDR1 is LGHNA and CDR2 is YSLEER in the germline V gene.

J is TRBJ1-5 and V is TRBV14; possibly TRBD1 for D (5 bases). This CDR3 has 13 residues. Germline CDR1 reads SGHDN; CDR2 reads FVKESK. The V end lost 3 bases, the J end lost 7 bases, and 10 bases lay between the germline ends. CDR3 sequence: CASSQGGRQPQHF. The CDR3, as DNA: TGTGCCAGCAGCCAGGGGGGTCGGCAGCCCCAGCATTTT. Full variable domain (remainder filled in from reference TRBV14 and TRBJ1-5): EAGVTQFPSHSVIEKGQTVTLRCDPISGHDNLYWYRRVMGKEIKFLLHFVKESKQDESGMPNNRFLAERTGGTYSTLKVQPAELEDSGVYFCASSQGGRQPQHFGDGTRLSIL.

The chain has TRBV5-4 and TRBJ2-7, with 11 bases matching TRBD2. With V trimmed by 4 bases and J by 0 bases, 6 bases remained unmatched. The CDR3 totals 16 residues. The V gene's germline CDR1 is SGHNT and CDR2 YYREEE (reference sequence). This chain's CDR3 is CASSAGGTSGSYEQYF. CDR3 nucleotides: TGTGCCAGCAGCGCGGGCGGGACTAGCGGCTCCTACGAGCAGTACTTC.

V gene TRBV21-1 combines with J gene TRBJ2-7; TRBD1, the table's D call, lacks a check against the DNA. TRBV21-1 is a known pseudogene. The CDR3 is 19 residues long. CDR3 sequence reads: CASSVPGTGTERSSYEQYV. As DNA, the CDR3 is TGTGCCAGCAGCGTACCCGGGACAGGGACGGAGCGATCTTCTTACGAGCAGTACGTC.